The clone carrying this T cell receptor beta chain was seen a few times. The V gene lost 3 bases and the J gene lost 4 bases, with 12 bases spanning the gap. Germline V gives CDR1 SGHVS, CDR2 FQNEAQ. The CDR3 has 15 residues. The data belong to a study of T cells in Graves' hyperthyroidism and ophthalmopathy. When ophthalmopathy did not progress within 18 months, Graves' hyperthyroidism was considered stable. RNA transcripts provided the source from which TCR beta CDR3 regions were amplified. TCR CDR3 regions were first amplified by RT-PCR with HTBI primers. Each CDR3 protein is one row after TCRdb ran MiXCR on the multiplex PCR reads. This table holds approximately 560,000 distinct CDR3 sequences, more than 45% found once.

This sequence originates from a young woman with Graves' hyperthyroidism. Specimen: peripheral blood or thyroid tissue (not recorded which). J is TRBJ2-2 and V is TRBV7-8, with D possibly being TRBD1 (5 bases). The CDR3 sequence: CASSFSTGATGELFF. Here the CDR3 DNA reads TGTGCCAGCAGCTTCTCTACAGGAGCCACCGGGGAGCTGTTTTTT.